This TCR beta chain was identified in a study of blood T cells in healthy people across ages. Findings and caveats of the study: Percentage of naive T cells showed a strong correlation with TCR beta diversity.

Then a second PCR, running roughly 7 to 11 cycles, was carried out with a sample-barcoded 5' primer and a J-beta primer mix. CDR3-containing paired-end reads numbered at least 2.5 million in each sample. Each CDR3 protein is one row after TCRdb ran MiXCR on the 5' RACE reads. The sample lists roughly 2 million distinct CDR3 sequences, about 49% occurring once. As concerns this clonotype: What it binds is not known.

V was pared by 3 bases and J by 0 bases, with 7 bases between. The CDR3 sequence is 13 residues long. CDR1 SQVTM and CDR2 ANQGSEA come from the germline V gene. This receptor was identified in a woman in her thirties or forties in good health. The chain employs TRBV29-1 and TRBJ2-3, with D hard to call. The sample comprised blood. CDR3 DNA sequence: TGCAGCGTTGATGGAGCTAGCACAGATACGCAGTATTTT. The encoded protein is CSVDGASTDTQYF.